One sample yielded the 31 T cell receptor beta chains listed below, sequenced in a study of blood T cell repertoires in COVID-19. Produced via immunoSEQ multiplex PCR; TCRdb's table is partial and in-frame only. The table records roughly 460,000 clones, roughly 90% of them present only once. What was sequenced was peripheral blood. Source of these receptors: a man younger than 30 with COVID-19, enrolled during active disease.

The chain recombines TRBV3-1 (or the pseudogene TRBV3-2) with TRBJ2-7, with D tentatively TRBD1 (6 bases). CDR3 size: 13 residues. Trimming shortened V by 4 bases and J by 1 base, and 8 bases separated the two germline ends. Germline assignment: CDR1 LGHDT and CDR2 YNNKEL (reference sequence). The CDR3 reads CASSPQGSYEQYF. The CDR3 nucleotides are TGTGCCAGCAGCCCCCAGGGGTCCTACGAGCAGTACTTC.

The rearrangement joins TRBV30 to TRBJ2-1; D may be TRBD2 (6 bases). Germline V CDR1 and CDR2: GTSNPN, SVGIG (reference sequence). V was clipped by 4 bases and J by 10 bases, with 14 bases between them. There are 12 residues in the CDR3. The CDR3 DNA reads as TGTGCCTGGACCCAAACCCGGGGGGAGCAGTTCTTC. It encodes CAWTQTRGEQFF.

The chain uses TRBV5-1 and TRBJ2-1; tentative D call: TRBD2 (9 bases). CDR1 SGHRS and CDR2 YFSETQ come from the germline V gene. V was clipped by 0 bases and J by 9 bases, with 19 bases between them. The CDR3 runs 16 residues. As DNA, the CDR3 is TGCGCCAGCAGCTTGGCTGCGCTAGCGGGACAGGTTGAGCAGTTCTTC. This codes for CASSLAALAGQVEQFF.

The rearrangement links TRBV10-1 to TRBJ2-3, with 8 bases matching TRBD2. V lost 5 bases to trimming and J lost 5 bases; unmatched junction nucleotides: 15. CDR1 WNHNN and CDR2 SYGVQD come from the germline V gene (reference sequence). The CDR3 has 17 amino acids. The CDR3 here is CASSPQGRTSPGDTQYF. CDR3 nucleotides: TGCGCCAGCAGTCCTCAGGGACGGACTAGCCCCGGAGATACGCAGTATTTT.

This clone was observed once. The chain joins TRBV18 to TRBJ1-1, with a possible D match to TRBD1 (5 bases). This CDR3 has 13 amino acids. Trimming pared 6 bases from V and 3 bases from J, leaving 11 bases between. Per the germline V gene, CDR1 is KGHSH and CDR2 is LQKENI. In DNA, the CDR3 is TGTGCCAGCTCGTTGAAAGGGGACACTGAAGCTTTCTTT. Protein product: CASSLKGDTEAFF.

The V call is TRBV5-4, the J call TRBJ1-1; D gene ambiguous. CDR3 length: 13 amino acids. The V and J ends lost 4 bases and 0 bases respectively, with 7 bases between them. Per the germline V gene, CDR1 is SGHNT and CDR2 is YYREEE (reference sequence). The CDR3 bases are TGTGCCAGCAGCCAACTGCTGAACACTGAAGCTTTCTTT. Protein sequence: CASSQLLNTEAFF.

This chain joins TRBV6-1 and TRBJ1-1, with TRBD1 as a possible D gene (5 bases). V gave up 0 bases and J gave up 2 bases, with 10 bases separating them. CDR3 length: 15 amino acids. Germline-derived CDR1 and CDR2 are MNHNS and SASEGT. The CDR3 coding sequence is TGTGCCAGCAGTGAAGCGCGGGGCGGAAACACTGAAGCTTTCTTT. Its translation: CASSEARGGNTEAFF.

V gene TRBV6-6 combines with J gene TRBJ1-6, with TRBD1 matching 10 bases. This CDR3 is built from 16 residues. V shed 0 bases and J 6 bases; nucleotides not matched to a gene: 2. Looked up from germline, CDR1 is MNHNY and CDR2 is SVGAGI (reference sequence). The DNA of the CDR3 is TGTGCCAGCAGTTACTCCTGGGACAGGGGTAATTCACCCCTCCACTTT. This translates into CASSYSWDRGNSPLHF.

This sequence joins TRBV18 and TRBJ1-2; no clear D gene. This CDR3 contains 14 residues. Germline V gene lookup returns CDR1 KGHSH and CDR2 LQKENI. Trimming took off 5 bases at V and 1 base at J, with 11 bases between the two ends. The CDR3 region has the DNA TGTGCCAGCTCAAAAGGCGGAATTAACTATGGCTACACCTTC. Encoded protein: CASSKGGINYGYTF.

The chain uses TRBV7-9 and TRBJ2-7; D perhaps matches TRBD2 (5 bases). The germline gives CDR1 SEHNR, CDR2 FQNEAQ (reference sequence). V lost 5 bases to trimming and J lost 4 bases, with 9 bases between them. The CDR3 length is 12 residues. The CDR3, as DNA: TGTGCCAGCAGCATTGGGAGTTACGAGCAGTACTTC. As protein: CASSIGSYEQYF.

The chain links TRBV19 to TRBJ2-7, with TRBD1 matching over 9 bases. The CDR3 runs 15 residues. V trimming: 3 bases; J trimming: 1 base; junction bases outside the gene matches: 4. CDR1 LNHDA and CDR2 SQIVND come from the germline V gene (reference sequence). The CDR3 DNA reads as TGTGCCAGTAGTATTGGACAGGGGCTTTCCTACGAGCAGTACTTC. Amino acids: CASSIGQGLSYEQYF.

The CDR3 nucleotides are TGTGCCAGCTCTAGCGGGGGGGCCCAAGAGACCCAGTACTTC. Its protein product is CASSSGGAQETQYF. The V and J genes are TRBV2 and TRBJ2-5, with 12 positions matching TRBD2. After removal of 8 bases from V and 1 base from J, the junction contained 2 bases not matched to a gene. This CDR3 contains 14 residues. Germline lookup yields CDR1 SNHLY and CDR2 FYNNEI.

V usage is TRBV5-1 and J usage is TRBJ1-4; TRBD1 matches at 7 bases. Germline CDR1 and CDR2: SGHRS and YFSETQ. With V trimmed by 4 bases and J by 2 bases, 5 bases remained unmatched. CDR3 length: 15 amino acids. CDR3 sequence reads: CASSILQGTNEKLFF. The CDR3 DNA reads TGCGCCAGCAGCATCCTACAGGGGACTAATGAAAAACTGTTTTTT.

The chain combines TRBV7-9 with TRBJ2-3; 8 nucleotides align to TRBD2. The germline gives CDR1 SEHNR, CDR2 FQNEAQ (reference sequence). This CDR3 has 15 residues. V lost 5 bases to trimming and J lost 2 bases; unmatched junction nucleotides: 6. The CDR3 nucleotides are TGTGCCAGCAGCGGGAACGGGGGGGACACAGATACGCAGTATTTT. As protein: CASSGNGGDTDTQYF. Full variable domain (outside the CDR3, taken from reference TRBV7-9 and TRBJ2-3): DTGVSQNPRHKITKRGQNVTFRCDPISEHNRLYWYRQTLGQGPEFLTYFQNEAQLEKSRLLSDRFSAERPKGSFSTLEIQRTEQGDSAMYLCASSGNGGDTDTQYFGPGTRLTVL.

For the CDR3, the DNA is TGTGCCAGCAGCTTATCCGGGACAGCGAACACTGAAGCTTTCTTT. Translation gives CASSLSGTANTEAFF. The genes are TRBV7-6 and TRBJ1-1; 7 bases match TRBD1. The trim removed 2 bases at V and 1 base at J, leaving 4 bases unmatched. CDR1 SGHVS and CDR2 FNYEAQ come from the germline V gene. The CDR3 sequence is 15 residues long.

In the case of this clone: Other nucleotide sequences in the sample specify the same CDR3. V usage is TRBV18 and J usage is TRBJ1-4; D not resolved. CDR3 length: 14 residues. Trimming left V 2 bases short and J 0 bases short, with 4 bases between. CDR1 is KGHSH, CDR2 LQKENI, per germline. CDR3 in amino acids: CASSPTATNEKLFF. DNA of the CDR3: TGTGCCAGCTCACCAACAGCAACTAATGAAAAACTGTTTTTT.

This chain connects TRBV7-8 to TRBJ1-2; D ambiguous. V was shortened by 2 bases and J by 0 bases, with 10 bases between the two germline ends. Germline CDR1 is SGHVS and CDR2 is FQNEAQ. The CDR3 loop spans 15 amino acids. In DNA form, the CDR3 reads TGTGCCAGCAGCTTAATGAGGCTATCTAACTATGGCTACACCTTC. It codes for CASSLMRLSNYGYTF.

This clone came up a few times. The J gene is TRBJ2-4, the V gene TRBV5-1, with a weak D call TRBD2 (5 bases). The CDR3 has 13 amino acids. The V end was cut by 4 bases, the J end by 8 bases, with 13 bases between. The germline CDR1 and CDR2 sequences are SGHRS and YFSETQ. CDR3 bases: TGCGCCAGCAGCGATAGCGATGGAGACATTCAGTACTTC. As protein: CASSDSDGDIQYF.

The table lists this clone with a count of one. In nucleotides, the CDR3 is TGTGCCAGCAGCGTAGCGGACAGGGGTGCTGGGGCCAACGTCCTGACTTTC. Protein sequence: CASSVADRGAGANVLTF. The chain joins TRBV9 to TRBJ2-6; TRBD1 matches 9 bases. The CDR3 sequence is 17 residues long. V was pared by 0 bases and J by 2 bases, with 3 bases of the junction left unmatched. Germline V gene data show CDR1 as SGDLS and CDR2 as YYNGEE.

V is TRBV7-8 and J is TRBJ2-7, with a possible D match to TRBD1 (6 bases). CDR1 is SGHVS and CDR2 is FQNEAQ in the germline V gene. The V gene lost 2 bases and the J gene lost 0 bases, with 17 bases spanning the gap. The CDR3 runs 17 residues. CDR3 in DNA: TGTGCCAGCAGCTTAACCAACCGACAGGTCGGCTCCTACGAGCAGTACTTC. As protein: CASSLTNRQVGSYEQYF.

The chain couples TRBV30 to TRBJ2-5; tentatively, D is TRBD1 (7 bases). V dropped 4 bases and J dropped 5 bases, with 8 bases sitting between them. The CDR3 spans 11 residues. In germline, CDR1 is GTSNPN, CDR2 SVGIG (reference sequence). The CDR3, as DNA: TGTGCCTGGACAGGGGGGGAGACCCAGTACTTC. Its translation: CAWTGGETQYF. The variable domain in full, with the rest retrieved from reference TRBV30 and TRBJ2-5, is SQTIHQWPATLVQPVGSPLSLECTVEGTSNPNLYWYRQAAGRGLQLLFYSVGIGQISSEVPQNLSASRPQDRQFILSSKKLLLSDSGFYLCAWTGGETQYFGPGTRLLVL.

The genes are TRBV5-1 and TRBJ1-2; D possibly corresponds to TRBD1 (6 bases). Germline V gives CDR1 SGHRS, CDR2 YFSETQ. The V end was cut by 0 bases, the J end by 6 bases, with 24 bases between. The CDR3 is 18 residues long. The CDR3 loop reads CASSLALLTPGQGHGYTF. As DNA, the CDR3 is TGCGCCAGCAGCTTGGCCCTTTTAACTCCGGGACAAGGGCATGGCTACACCTTC.

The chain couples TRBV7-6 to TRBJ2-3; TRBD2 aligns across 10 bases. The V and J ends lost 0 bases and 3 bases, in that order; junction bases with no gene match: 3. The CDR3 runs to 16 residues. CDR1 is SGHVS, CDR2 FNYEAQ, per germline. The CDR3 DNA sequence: TGTGCCAGCAGCTTAGCGCATAGCGGGGGGACAGATACGCAGTATTTT. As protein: CASSLAHSGGTDTQYF.

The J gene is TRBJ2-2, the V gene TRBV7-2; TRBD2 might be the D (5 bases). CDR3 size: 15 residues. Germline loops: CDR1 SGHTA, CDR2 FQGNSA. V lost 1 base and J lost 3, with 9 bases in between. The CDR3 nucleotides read TGTGCCAGCAGCTTAGTCGGCGGGTACACCGGGGAGCTGTTTTTT. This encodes CASSLVGGYTGELFF.

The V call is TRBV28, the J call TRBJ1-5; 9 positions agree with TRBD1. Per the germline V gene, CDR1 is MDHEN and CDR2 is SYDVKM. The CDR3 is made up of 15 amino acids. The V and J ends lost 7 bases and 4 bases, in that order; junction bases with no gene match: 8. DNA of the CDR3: TGTGCCAGCAACCCGGGGACAGGGCGAAATCAGCCCCAGCATTTT. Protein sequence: CASNPGTGRNQPQHF.

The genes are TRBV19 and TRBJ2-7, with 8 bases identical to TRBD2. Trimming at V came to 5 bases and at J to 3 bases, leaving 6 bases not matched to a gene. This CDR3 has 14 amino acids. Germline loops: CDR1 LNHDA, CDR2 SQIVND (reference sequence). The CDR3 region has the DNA TGTGCCAGTAGTCCGCGGGGGGCCATCTACGAGCAGTACTTC. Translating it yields CASSPRGAIYEQYF.

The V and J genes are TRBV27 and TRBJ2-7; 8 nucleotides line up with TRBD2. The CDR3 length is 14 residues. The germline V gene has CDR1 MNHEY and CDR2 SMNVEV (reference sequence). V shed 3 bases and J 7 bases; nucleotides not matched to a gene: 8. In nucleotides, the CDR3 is TGTGCCAGCAGTTTCCGCTCGGGGGGGTGGGAGCAGTACTTC. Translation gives CASSFRSGGWEQYF.

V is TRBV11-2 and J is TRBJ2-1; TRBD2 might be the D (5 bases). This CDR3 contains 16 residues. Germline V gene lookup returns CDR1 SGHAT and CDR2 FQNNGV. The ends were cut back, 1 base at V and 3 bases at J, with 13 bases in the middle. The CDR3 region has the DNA TGTGCCAGCAGCTTAGGCTGGGGAGCGATCTACAATGAGCAGTTCTTC. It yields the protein CASSLGWGAIYNEQFF.

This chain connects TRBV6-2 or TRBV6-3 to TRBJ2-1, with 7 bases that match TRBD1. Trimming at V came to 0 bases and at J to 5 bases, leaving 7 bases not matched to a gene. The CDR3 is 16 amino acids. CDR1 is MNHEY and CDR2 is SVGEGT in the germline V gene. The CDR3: CASSYSTKTGNNEQFF. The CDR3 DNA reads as TGTGCCAGCAGTTACTCGACGAAGACAGGGAACAATGAGCAGTTCTTC.

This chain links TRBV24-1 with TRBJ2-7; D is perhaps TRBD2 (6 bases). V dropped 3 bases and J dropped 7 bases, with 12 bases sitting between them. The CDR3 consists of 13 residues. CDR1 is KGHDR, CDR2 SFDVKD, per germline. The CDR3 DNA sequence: TGTGCCACCAGTGATGGCGGGAAGGAAGAGCAGTACTTC. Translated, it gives CATSDGGKEEQYF.

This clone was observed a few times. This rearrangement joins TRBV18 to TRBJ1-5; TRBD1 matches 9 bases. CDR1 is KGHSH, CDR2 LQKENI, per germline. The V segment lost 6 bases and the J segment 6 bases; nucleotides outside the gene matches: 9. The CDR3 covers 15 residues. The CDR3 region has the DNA TGTGCCAGCTCTTCAGATACAGGGGGCTTTCAGCCCCAGCATTTT. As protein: CASSSDTGGFQPQHF.